The rows below give T cell receptor beta chains drawn from one sample of a study of blood T cell repertoires in COVID-19. Assay used: immunoSEQ multiplex PCR; TCRdb lists only in-frame clones, some missing. The profile shows approximately 500,000 clones, roughly 90% of them singletons. Sequencing input: PBMCs or T cells enriched from blood (not recorded which). All receptors come from a woman between 40 and 55 years old who had recovered from COVID-19. Both conserved end residues are part of each CDR3. D genes are given only for firm matches. Size tells how often a clone was seen (once, few, many) or the class of an expanded clone, and some rows leave it out.

abundance | d_gene | j_gene | v_gene | CDR3nt | CDR3aa
- | - | TRBJ1-4 | TRBV27 | TGTGCCAGCAAGCCGGGGACTAATGAAAAACTGTTTTTT | CASKPGTNEKLFF
- | - | TRBJ2-4 | TRBV28 | TGTGCCAGCAGTTATATTCGGGGGGGCCCATCCCTGGACAGGATAGCCAAAAACATTCAGTACTTC | CASSYIRGGPSLDRIAKNIQYF
- | - | TRBJ2-7 | TRBV9 | TGTGCCAGCAGCGTATCTTCAGGGTACTCCTACGAGCAGTACTTC | CASSVSSGYSYEQYF
- | TRBD2 | TRBJ2-1 | TRBV7-2 | TGTGCCAGCAGCTTAGCGCCCGGACTAGCGGGGGAAAAGTTCTTC | CASSLAPGLAGEKFF
- | TRBD2 | TRBJ2-1 | TRBV5-1 | TGCGCCAGCAGCTTGGTGGCGGGAGGGTCCTACAATGAGCAGTTCTTC | CASSLVAGGSYNEQFF
- | - | TRBJ2-7 | TRBV2 | TGTGCCAGCAGACGATTATCACAGCCCTACGAGCAGTACTTC | CASRRLSQPYEQYF
- | - | TRBJ2-5 | TRBV12-5 | TGTGCTAGTGGTTCCCCGCCCAGGGGGGCGACCCAGTACTTC | CASGSPPRGATQYF
- | - | TRBJ2-7 | TRBV10-3 | TGTGCCATCAGTGCCGGGATCCCCTCCTACGAGCAGTACTTC | CAISAGIPSYEQYF
- | TRBD1 | TRBJ2-2 | TRBV5-1 | TGCGCCAGCAGCTTCTCCGGGACAGGGGGCACAGAGCTGTTTTTT | CASSFSGTGGTELFF
- | - | TRBJ2-7 | TRBV5-1 | TGCGCCAGCAGGACCGGGAACTCCTACGAGCAGTACTTC | CASRTGNSYEQYF
- | TRBD1 | TRBJ1-1 | TRBV7-2 | TGTGCCAGCAGCACGACCGGGACAGGGTCGAACACTGAAGCTTTCTTT | CASSTTGTGSNTEAFF
few | TRBD2 | TRBJ2-7 | TRBV19 | TGTGCCAGTACAAAGCGGGAGGGCCACTACGAGCAGTACTTC | CASTKREGHYEQYF
- | TRBD1 | TRBJ2-1 | TRBV27 | TGTGCCAGCAGTTTACCCTCCGGGACAGGGAGAAATGAGCAGTTCTTC | CASSLPSGTGRNEQFF
- | TRBD2 | TRBJ2-7 | TRBV9 | TGTGCCAGCAGCCACGGAGCTAGCGGGGCCTACGAGCAGTACTTC | CASSHGASGAYEQYF
- | - | TRBJ1-1 | TRBV18 | TGTGCCAGCTCACCGGCCACCCGGAACACTGAAGCTTTCTTT | CASSPATRNTEAFF
- | - | TRBJ1-6 | TRBV9 | TGTGCCAGCAGCGCGGACAGCGATAATTCACCCCTCCACTTT | CASSADSDNSPLHF
- | - | TRBJ2-3 | TRBV10-1 | TGCGCCAGCAGTGACCTCCTCACAGATACGCAGTATTTT | CASSDLLTDTQYF
- | TRBD1 | TRBJ1-1 | TRBV30 | TGTGCCTGGAGACCGACAGGGACGAGCACTGAAGCTTTCTTT | CAWRPTGTSTEAFF
few | - | TRBJ1-5 | TRBV27 | TGTGCCAGCAGTTTGGTACAGGGAAGCCAGCCCCAGCATTTT | CASSLVQGSQPQHF
- | - | TRBJ2-5 | TRBV7-9 | TGTGCCAGCAGCTACTTAGAGACCCAGTACTTC | CASSYLETQYF
- | - | TRBJ1-1 | TRBV7-9 | TGTGCCAGCAGCTCCTTGGACACGAACACTGAAGCTTTCTTT | CASSSLDTNTEAFF
- | - | TRBJ2-5 | TRBV5-1 | TGCGCCAGCAGCTCGCGAGCCGGGCAAGAGACCCAGTACTTC | CASSSRAGQETQYF
- | TRBD2 | TRBJ2-1 | TRBV9 | TGTGCCAGCAGCGTAGCCCCTAGCGGCGCCTACAATGAGCAGTTCTTC | CASSVAPSGAYNEQFF
- | - | TRBJ2-6 | TRBV19 | TGTGCCAGTAGTATGGGGGGTTCCAGCTCTGGGGCCAACGTCCTGACTTTC | CASSMGGSSSGANVLTF
- | - | TRBJ2-7 | TRBV12-3/TRBV12-4 | TGTGCCAGCAGTTCTGACAGCTCCTACGAGCAGTACTTC | CASSSDSSYEQYF
- | - | TRBJ2-2 | TRBV7-7 | TGTGCCAGCAGATCAGGGGTGGTCGGGGAGCTGTTTTTT | CASRSGVVGELFF
- | - | TRBJ1-2 | TRBV18 | TGTGCCAGCTCACCTAGCGTTTCGGAGGGCCGTAGAGGCTACACCTTC | CASSPSVSEGRRGYTF
- | TRBD1 | TRBJ1-6 | TRBV20-1 | TGCAGTGCTAGTAGGGGGACAGGGGGCGTTAGTTCACCCCTCCACTTT | CSASRGTGGVSSPLHF
- | - | TRBJ1-5 | TRBV2 | TGTGCCAGCAGTGACACTTATAGCAATCAGCCCCAGCATTTT | CASSDTYSNQPQHF
- | TRBD1 | TRBJ1-3 | TRBV7-2 | TGTGCCAGCAGCCCCGGGACAGGGGGCGGCGTTGGAAACACCATATATTTT | CASSPGTGGGVGNTIYF
- | TRBD2 | TRBJ2-1 | TRBV11-2 | TGTGCCAGCAGCTTAGATTTTGGACTAGCGGGAGAAGCATCCTACAATGAGCAGTTCTTC | CASSLDFGLAGEASYNEQFF
- | - | TRBJ1-1 | TRBV4-3 | TGCGCCAGCAGCCCCGTCCCGGTAGCCGGCACTGAAGCTTTCTTT | CASSPVPVAGTEAFF
- | - | TRBJ1-4 | TRBV7-2 | TGTGCCAGCAGCCCCGCAGCAACTAATGAAAAACTGTTTTTT | CASSPAATNEKLFF
- | - | TRBJ1-5 | TRBV18 | TGTGCCAGCTCACCGGCGGGTGGCAATCAGCCCCAGCATTTT | CASSPAGGNQPQHF
- | - | TRBJ2-2 | TRBV5-1 | TGCGCCAGCAGCTTGGGCTCAGTGAACACCGGGGAGCTGTTTTTT | CASSLGSVNTGELFF
once | TRBD1 | TRBJ1-2 | TRBV5-1 | TGCGCCAGCAGCTTGGAGCCAGGGACAGCTAACTATGGCTACACCTTC | CASSLEPGTANYGYTF
- | - | TRBJ2-6 | TRBV28 | TGTGCCAGCAGTACGGGGTCTGGGGCCAACGTCCTGACTTTC | CASSTGSGANVLTF
- | - | TRBJ1-2 | TRBV14 | TGTGCTAGCAGCCATTCGTATTTATCCCAGGGAGGAGTGAACTATGGCTACACCTTC | CASSHSYLSQGGVNYGYTF
- | - | TRBJ2-5 | TRBV12-3/TRBV12-4 | TGTGCCAGCACCCAGGACACCGAAAAGACCCAGTACTTC | CASTQDTEKTQYF
few | TRBD2 | TRBJ2-1 | TRBV6-4 | TGTGCCAGCAGTGACAAAGCGGGAGCGTTTAATGAGCAGTTCTTC | CASSDKAGAFNEQFF
- | - | TRBJ2-1 | TRBV3-1/TRBV3-2 | TGTGCCAGCAGCCAAGATCACTGCTACAATGAGCAGTTCTTC | CASSQDHCYNEQFF
- | - | TRBJ1-6 | TRBV5-4 | TGTGCCAGCAGCTTGATGAGGGAGTATTCACCCCTCCACTTT | CASSLMREYSPLHF
- | TRBD2 | TRBJ2-7 | TRBV18 | TGTGCCAGCTCACCACTCACGACTAGCGCTTATTACTACGAGCAGTACTTC | CASSPLTTSAYYYEQYF
- | TRBD1 | TRBJ2-2 | TRBV9 | TGTGCCAGCAGCGTAATACAGGGGGCTTCGGGGGAGCTGTTTTTT | CASSVIQGASGELFF
- | - | TRBJ1-5 | TRBV4-3 | TGCGCCAGCAGCCATCTGAGGGATCAGCCCCAGCATTTT | CASSHLRDQPQHF
- | - | TRBJ1-2 | TRBV4-2 | TGTGCCAGCAGCCAGGCCGACATTTACTATGGCTACACCTTC | CASSQADIYYGYTF
- | - | TRBJ1-3 | TRBV18 | TGTGCCAGCTCACCCAGCGACTCTGGAAACACCATATATTTT | CASSPSDSGNTIYF